One TCR beta chain is described in this entry. Libraries were prepared by immunoSEQ multiplex PCR; TCRdb keeps only in-frame clonotypes and omits some of them. In the table there are around 81,000 clones, roughly 80% of which are singletons. This entry is derived from a study of neoadjuvant anti-PD-1 for oral cavity cancer. Study-wide background: Before surgery, most patients got three to four biweekly 3 mg/kg nivolumab doses. Around day 43, patients without progression received a fourth nivolumab dose before surgery.

CDR3 length: 14 amino acids. V gave up 1 base and J gave up 8 bases, with 11 bases separating them. The germline V gene has CDR1 ENHRY and CDR2 SYGVKD. Patients had newly diagnosed, untreated stage II-IVA oral cavity squamous cell carcinoma. Cohort: HPV-negative, locally advanced oral cavity squamous cell carcinoma patients. Sequencing was performed on PBMCs, taken before nivolumab (anti-PD-1) treatment. The TCR comes from a person aged 35-80 years with oral cavity squamous cell carcinoma. The chain employs TRBV10-3 and TRBJ2-2; D call uncertain. CDR3 protein: CAISELVGSGELFF. The DNA of the CDR3 is TGTGCCATCAGTGAGTTGGTAGGATCAGGGGAGCTGTTTTTT.